These 26 T cell receptor beta chains came from one sample sequenced in a study of blood T cell repertoires in COVID-19. TCRdb keeps only in-frame clones here, not all; method: immunoSEQ multiplex PCR. This sample yields around 340,000 clones, of which around four fifths are seen a single time; 3% belongs to the top ten. Sample: peripheral blood. These receptors originate from a man aged 25-45 years with active or convalescent COVID-19.

This CDR3 reads CASSPGGSAEDWKTQYF. CDR3 bases: TGTGCCAGCAGCCCGGGGGGGTCAGCGGAGGACTGGAAGACCCAGTACTTC. The V call is TRBV7-9, the J call TRBJ2-5, with TRBD2 matching 8 bases. This CDR3 has 17 amino acids. The V gene end was trimmed by 5 bases and the J gene end by 6 bases; junction bases not matched to a gene: 17. Germline CDR1 is SEHNR and CDR2 is FQNEAQ (reference sequence).

This chain connects TRBV3-1 (or the pseudogene TRBV3-2) to TRBJ2-7; tentatively, D is TRBD1 (5 bases). Germline loops: CDR1 LGHDT, CDR2 YNNKEL (reference sequence). Trimming took 5 bases from V and 5 from J, leaving 13 bases between them. The CDR3 runs to 13 residues. The CDR3 sequence is CASSGARDNEQYF. CDR3 sequence (DNA): TGTGCCAGCAGCGGTGCCAGGGATAACGAGCAGTACTTC.

This chain joins TRBV9 and TRBJ2-1; 12 nucleotides line up with TRBD2. The J segment lost 3 bases and the V segment lost 0 bases, leaving 7 bases of the junction unmatched. CDR1 and CDR2 from the germline V gene are SGDLS and YYNGEE. CDR3 size: 18 residues. CDR3 nucleotides: TGTGCCAGCAGCGTAGTGTCTAGCGGGGGGGCTTTCTACAATGAGCAGTTCTTC. Its translation: CASSVVSSGGAFYNEQFF.

This rearrangement joins TRBV9 to TRBJ2-1; D gene ambiguous. V lost 2 bases and J 0 bases, leaving 9 bases between the germline ends. The CDR3 is 15 residues long. Germline assignment: CDR1 SGDLS and CDR2 YYNGEE. The CDR3 sequence: CASSVASSSYNEQFF. Written as DNA, the CDR3 is TGTGCCAGCAGCGTCGCGTCTAGCTCCTACAATGAGCAGTTCTTC.

The V gene is TRBV3-1 (or the pseudogene TRBV3-2), the J gene TRBJ2-1, with D possibly being TRBD1 (6 bases). The CDR3 has 17 amino acids. In germline, CDR1 is LGHDT, CDR2 YNNKEL (reference sequence). The V end was cut by 4 bases, the J end by 1 base, with 17 bases between. The CDR3 is CASSPNRAVSSYNEQFF. The CDR3 nucleotides are TGTGCCAGCAGCCCTAACAGGGCGGTTAGTTCCTACAATGAGCAGTTCTTC.

The chain employs TRBV4-1 and TRBJ2-3; TRBD2 aligns across 9 bases. Losses at the gene ends were 1 base for V and 4 bases for J; bases not matched to a gene: 9. The V gene's germline CDR1 is MGHRA and CDR2 YSYEKL. This CDR3 is built from 17 residues. CDR3 loop: CASSQGDGSGRSDTQYF. As DNA, the CDR3 is TGCGCCAGCAGCCAAGGGGATGGTAGCGGGAGATCAGATACGCAGTATTTT.

The chain uses TRBV7-2 and TRBJ2-1, with 10 bases aligning to TRBD2. J lost 0 bases, V lost 6 bases, and 5 bases had no gene match. Germline V gene sequence: CDR1 SGHTA, CDR2 FQGNSA. CDR3 length: 16 amino acids. The CDR3 DNA follows: TGTGCCAGCAGGCCACTAGCGGGAAGCTCCTACAATGAGCAGTTCTTC. It codes for CASRPLAGSSYNEQFF. Using reference TRBV7-2 and TRBJ2-1 for the parts outside the CDR3, the full variable domain is GAGVSQSPSNKVTEKGKDVELRCDPISGHTALYWYRQSLGQGLEFLIYFQGNSAPDKSGLPSDRFSAERTGGSVSTLTIQRTQQEDSAVYLCASRPLAGSSYNEQFFGPGTRLTVL.

The chain has TRBV30 and TRBJ2-2, with D tentatively TRBD2 (6 bases). The CDR3 is 15 amino acids. V was clipped by 0 bases and J by 6 bases, with 14 bases between them. Germline lookup yields CDR1 GTSNPN and CDR2 SVGIG (reference sequence). Here the CDR3 reads CAWSVIRLVSGELFF. CDR3 nucleotides: TGTGCCTGGAGTGTAATCCGACTAGTTTCCGGGGAGCTGTTTTTT.

This rearrangement joins TRBV9 to TRBJ2-2, with TRBD2 matching over 7 bases. The CDR3 consists of 16 residues. The germline V gene encodes CDR1 SGDLS and CDR2 YYNGEE. Trimming cost V 3 bases and J 8 bases; bases outside gene matches: 13. The CDR3 nucleotides read TGTGCCAGCAGCGCCCGACAGTCTAGCGGATGGGGGGAGCTGTTTTTT. This gives the protein CASSARQSSGWGELFF.

V gene TRBV5-4 combines with J gene TRBJ2-1; D is possibly TRBD2 (5 bases). The CDR3 is 15 amino acids. From germline, CDR1 is SGHNT and CDR2 YYREEE (reference sequence). Trimming removed 0 bases from V and 4 bases from J, with 11 bases in between. The CDR3 DNA reads TGTGCCAGCAGCTTGGACTCCGGGGAGTACAATGAGCAGTTCTTC. Amino acids: CASSLDSGEYNEQFF.

The DNA for the CDR3 is TGCGCCAGCAGCTTCACTAGCGGGGGGGACACCGGGGAGCTGTTTTTT. Encoded protein: CASSFTSGGDTGELFF. The chain couples TRBV5-1 to TRBJ2-2; 13 nucleotides match TRBD2. This CDR3 is built from 16 residues. V lost 2 bases to trimming and J lost 3 bases; unmatched junction nucleotides: 1. Germline-derived CDR1 and CDR2 are SGHRS and YFSETQ.

The gene calls are TRBV10-3 and TRBJ1-1, with 9 positions matching TRBD1. Germline trimming cut 6 bases from V and 3 bases from J; bases unmatched to any gene: 2. CDR1 is ENHRY, CDR2 SYGVKD, per germline. This CDR3 spans 13 amino acids. CDR3 region: CAISRTGDTEAFF. DNA for the CDR3: TGTGCCATCAGCAGGACAGGGGACACTGAAGCTTTCTTT.

This sequence joins TRBV9 and TRBJ2-3, with D perhaps TRBD1 (5 bases). V dropped 2 bases and J dropped 3 bases, with 10 bases sitting between them. The CDR3 covers 14 residues. Germline V lookup: CDR1 SGDLS, CDR2 YYNGEE. The CDR3 DNA reads TGTGCCAGCAGCGTTCAATCAGGGACAGATACGCAGTATTTT. Its protein is CASSVQSGTDTQYF. Combining the CDR3 with reference TRBV9 and TRBJ2-3 gives the whole variable domain DSGVTQTPKHLITATGQRVTLRCSPRSGDLSVYWYQQSLDQGLQFLIQYYNGEERAKGNILERFSAQQFPDLHSELNLSSLELGDSALYFCASSVQSGTDTQYFGPGTRLTVL.

The genes are TRBV6-5 and TRBJ2-7; 7 nucleotides match TRBD2. Trimming at V came to 11 bases and at J to 3 bases, leaving 13 bases not matched to a gene. CDR1 is MNHEY and CDR2 is SVGAGI in the germline V gene. The CDR3 contains 14 residues. The DNA for the CDR3 is TGTGCCGGGGGAAAGCGGGGCGTCCTCTACGAGCAGTACTTC. Translating gives CAGGKRGVLYEQYF.

The V gene is TRBV7-9, the J gene TRBJ1-6, with 7 bases matching TRBD1. Per the germline V gene, CDR1 is SEHNR and CDR2 is FQNEAQ (reference sequence). The CDR3 totals 15 residues. After removal of 4 bases from V and 9 bases from J, the junction contained 9 bases not matched to a gene. DNA of the CDR3: TGTGCCAGCAGCTCAACCCCGGGACAGCTTTCACCCCTCCACTTT. Its translation is CASSSTPGQLSPLHF. The whole variable domain, remainder taken from reference TRBV7-9 and TRBJ1-6, is DTGVSQNPRHKITKRGQNVTFRCDPISEHNRLYWYRQTLGQGPEFLTYFQNEAQLEKSRLLSDRFSAERPKGSFSTLEIQRTEQGDSAMYLCASSSTPGQLSPLHFGNGTRLTVT.

This sequence joins TRBV4-2 and TRBJ2-7; 8 nucleotides agree with TRBD2. This CDR3 contains 14 residues. Germline assignment: CDR1 LGHNA and CDR2 YNFKEQ. V trimming: 2 bases; J trimming: 3 bases; junction bases outside the gene matches: 3. The CDR3 here is CASSQREGDYEQYF. The CDR3 DNA reads as TGTGCCAGCAGCCAACGGGAGGGGGACTACGAGCAGTACTTC.

CDR3 bases: TGTGCCACCCTTAGCGAGCGCAATCAGCCCCAGCATTTT. This codes for CATLSERNQPQHF. V gene TRBV19 combines with J gene TRBJ1-5; unclear D gene. V lost 10 bases, J lost 2 bases, and 12 bases lay in between. CDR3 length: 13 residues. Germline lookup yields CDR1 LNHDA and CDR2 SQIVND (reference sequence).

The V gene is TRBV4-1, the J gene TRBJ2-5, with TRBD2 matching 8 bases. Germline V CDR1 and CDR2: MGHRA, YSYEKL. J gave up 9 bases and V 4 bases, and 10 bases lay outside the gene matches. The CDR3 runs to 14 residues. This CDR3 is CASSPLRGAGAQYF. The CDR3 bases are TGCGCCAGCAGCCCCCTTAGGGGAGCGGGGGCCCAGTACTTC.

The chain uses TRBV7-2 and TRBJ1-1; 9 nucleotides agree with TRBD1. V was clipped by 4 bases and J by 1 base; unmatched bases: 10. Per germline, CDR1 SGHTA and CDR2 FQGNSA. This CDR3 is built from 17 residues. The DNA of the CDR3 is TGTGCCAGCAGCTCCTCTTACAGGGGGCCTAAGAACACTGAAGCTTTCTTT. Translating gives CASSSSYRGPKNTEAFF.

V usage is TRBV6-5 and J usage is TRBJ2-2, with D tentatively TRBD1 (5 bases). The V and J ends lost 4 bases and 1 base respectively, with 10 bases between them. The CDR3 covers 15 residues. Germline loops: CDR1 MNHEY, CDR2 SVGAGI. The CDR3 loop is CASSSDQGNTGELFF. CDR3 nucleotide sequence: TGTGCCAGCAGTTCCGACCAGGGGAACACCGGGGAGCTGTTTTTT.

The J gene is TRBJ1-1, the V gene TRBV29-1, with a tentative D call TRBD1 (6 bases). CDR1 and CDR2 (germline): SQVTM, ANQGSEA. The CDR3 is 13 amino acids. CDR3 loop: CGGTGGDEIEAFF. In DNA, the CDR3 is TGCGGGGGGACGGGGGGCGATGAGATTGAAGCTTTCTTT.

This sequence joins TRBV11-3 and TRBJ1-1; D not resolved. V gave up 2 bases and J gave up 1 base, with 5 bases separating them. The CDR3 runs to 13 residues. Germline CDR1 reads SGHNT; CDR2 reads YENEEA. The CDR3 here is CASSLRGNTEAFF. DNA of the CDR3: TGTGCCAGCAGCTTACGGGGGAACACTGAAGCTTTCTTT.

The CDR3 DNA follows: TGTGCCAGCACTTTAGCGGGGTCCCTCGGGGAGCAGTACTTC. Protein sequence: CASTLAGSLGEQYF. The chain is built from TRBV6-5 and TRBJ2-7, with 8 bases that match TRBD2. Per the germline V gene, CDR1 is MNHEY and CDR2 is SVGAGI. J gave up 7 bases and V 7 bases, and 12 bases lay outside the gene matches. The CDR3 runs 14 residues.

The V and J genes are TRBV14 and TRBJ1-1; 8 bases are a match to TRBD1. The germline V gene encodes CDR1 SGHDN and CDR2 FVKESK. With 3 bases clipped from V and 4 bases from J, the junction kept 7 bases outside the gene matches. The length of the CDR3 is 15 residues. In DNA form, the CDR3 reads TGTGCCAGCAGCCAGCTGGACAGGGAGTCCACTGAAGCTTTCTTT. Protein: CASSQLDRESTEAFF.

V is TRBV28 and J is TRBJ2-7; 9 nucleotides agree with TRBD1. This CDR3 has 15 residues. The V and J ends lost 3 bases and 5 bases, in that order; junction bases with no gene match: 8. CDR1 and CDR2 from the germline V gene are MDHEN and SYDVKM. CDR3 region: CASSFLGTGTDEQYF. The DNA for the CDR3 is TGTGCCAGCAGTTTTCTCGGGACAGGGACGGACGAGCAGTACTTC.

The chain has TRBV7-9 and TRBJ1-1; 9 nucleotides align to TRBD1. CDR3 length: 17 amino acids. The V segment lost 0 bases and the J segment 0 bases; nucleotides outside the gene matches: 5. Per the germline V gene, CDR1 is SEHNR and CDR2 is FQNEAQ (reference sequence). The CDR3 DNA sequence: TGTGCCAGCAGCTTAGCTCGACAGGGGGGAATGAACACTGAAGCTTTCTTT. This codes for CASSLARQGGMNTEAFF.